A selection of T cell receptor beta chains follows, all from one sample in a study of T cell responses to AZD1222 COVID-19 vaccine. Measured with immunoSEQ multiplex PCR; TCRdb has only the in-frame clones, and not every one. The data contain about 94,000 clones, around 84% of them singletons. Here the sequenced sample was peripheral blood, taken 28 days after the second AZD1222 dose. The receptors were sampled from an adult who received the AZD1222 COVID-19 vaccine. The CDR3 runs from the conserved cysteine through the conserved F or W. D genes are given only for firm matches. Only part of the rows carry a size: once, few, many, or a class if the clone is expanded.

v_call	d_call	j_call	clone_size	cdr3_nt	cdr3_aa
TRBV5-6	.	TRBJ2-5	.	TGTGCCAGCAGCCTCCAGCAGGGAAGGCAAGAGACCCAGTACTTC	CASSLQQGRQETQYF
TRBV7-2	.	TRBJ1-1	.	TGTGCCAGCAGCTTGGCGAGGGCCAACACTGAAGCTTTCTTT	CASSLARANTEAFF
TRBV7-6	TRBD1	TRBJ2-7	.	TGTGCCAGCAGCCCGACGGGACAGACATACGAGCAGTACTTC	CASSPTGQTYEQYF
TRBV29-1	.	TRBJ2-1	.	TGCAGCGCTTCAGGGTACAATGAGCAGTTCTTC	CSASGYNEQFF
TRBV28	TRBD1	TRBJ1-4	.	TGTGCCAGCAGTGCCCCGGGACAGGGGGATGGCTCAACTAATGAAAAACTGTTTTTT	CASSAPGQGDGSTNEKLFF
TRBV29-1	.	TRBJ2-3	.	TGCAGCGTTGATAGTAGGGCTACGCAGTATTTT	CSVDSRATQYF
TRBV2	TRBD1	TRBJ1-1	once	TGTGCCAGCAATATACAGGGGATAGGGGCTTTCTTT	CASNIQGIGAFF
TRBV24-1	.	TRBJ2-3	.	TGTGCCACCAGTGATTACGCAGACACAGATACGCAGTATTTT	CATSDYADTDTQYF
TRBV7-9	.	TRBJ1-5	.	TGTGCCAGCAGCTCATCCCGGAGCAATCAGCCCCAGCATTTT	CASSSSRSNQPQHF
TRBV7-9	.	TRBJ2-3	.	TGTGCCAGCAGCTTAGGAGGGTGGGATACGCAGTATTTT	CASSLGGWDTQYF
TRBV2	.	TRBJ1-1	.	TGTGCCAGCAGTGAGCAAGGGGACCACACTGAAGCTTTCTTT	CASSEQGDHTEAFF
TRBV18	TRBD1	TRBJ1-1	once	TGTGCCAGCTCACTCTCTACTGCAGGGGGCGGCACTGAAGCTTTCTTT	CASSLSTAGGGTEAFF
TRBV28	.	TRBJ2-7	.	TGTGCCAGCACCCCCCTGTGGGGTCCGGGCGAGCAGTACTTC	CASTPLWGPGEQYF
TRBV7-3	TRBD1	TRBJ1-1	once	TGTGCCAGCAGCTTACGACAGGGAGGCACTGAAGCTTTCTTT	CASSLRQGGTEAFF
TRBV13	TRBD1	TRBJ1-5	.	TGTGCCAGCAGCTCTGGGGGACAGGGCCCGTATCAGCCCCAGCATTTT	CASSSGGQGPYQPQHF
TRBV5-1	TRBD2	TRBJ2-3	.	TGCGCCAGCAGCTTGACCCGGGGGGGTCTAGATACGCAGTATTTT	CASSLTRGGLDTQYF
TRBV19	.	TRBJ1-2	.	TGTGCCAGTAGTGCCCTCCGCGGGTCTCGCGGCTACACCTTC	CASSALRGSRGYTF
TRBV6-5	TRBD1	TRBJ2-7	.	TGTGCCAGCAGTCCGGGACAGGGAGGCGAGCAGTACTTC	CASSPGQGGEQYF
TRBV28	.	TRBJ2-1	.	TGTGCCAGCAGACCCCCCCCCAGTTACAATGAGCAGTTCTTC	CASRPPPSYNEQFF
TRBV4-1	TRBD1	TRBJ2-7	once	TGCGCCAGCTCCACGGGACAGGGGCAGTACGAGCAGTACTTC	CASSTGQGQYEQYF
TRBV4-3	.	TRBJ2-3	.	TGCGCCAGCAGCCAAGCGGGAGAAAGACCAGATACGCAGTATTTT	CASSQAGERPDTQYF
TRBV11-2	.	TRBJ1-2	.	TGTGCCAGCAGCTTAACGGGAGGGCTCAACTATGGCTACACCTTC	CASSLTGGLNYGYTF
TRBV18	TRBD1	TRBJ2-7	.	TGTGCCAGCTCACCACCCGGGACAGGGGAGGGGGAGCAGTACTTC	CASSPPGTGEGEQYF
TRBV6-5	.	TRBJ2-7	.	TGTGCCAGCGCTAGTCCGCTACTTAGCTCCTACGAGCAGTACTTC	CASASPLLSSYEQYF
TRBV5-4	TRBD1	TRBJ1-1	.	TGTGCCATCTGGGGGTCGGGACAGGGGGTTTACACTGAAGCTTTCTTT	CAIWGSGQGVYTEAFF
TRBV11-2	.	TRBJ1-1	few	TGTGCCAGCAGCTCTACGGGACCGAGGAACACTGAAGCTTTCTTT	CASSSTGPRNTEAFF
TRBV27	TRBD2	TRBJ2-7	.	TGTGCCAGCAGGCCATTGGGACTAGCGGGACAGCAGTACTTC	CASRPLGLAGQQYF
TRBV6-5	TRBD1	TRBJ2-7	.	TGTGCCAGCAGCCCAACCCCTGGGACAGTCTACGAGCAGTACTTC	CASSPTPGTVYEQYF
TRBV21-1	.	TRBJ1-3	.	TGTGCCAGCAGCTGCTCTAAAGAGAACACCATATATTTT	CASSCSKENTIYF
TRBV7-8	.	TRBJ1-3	.	TGTGCCAGCAGCTCGCGAAGTCTCTCTGGAAACACCATATATTTT	CASSSRSLSGNTIYF
TRBV5-4	TRBD2	TRBJ2-3	.	TGTGCCAGCAGCCTGGGGGCTAGCGGGTCCTATGGTACGCAGTATTTT	CASSLGASGSYGTQYF
TRBV30	.	TRBJ1-6	.	TGTGCCTGGAGTGTACCGGGGAATTCACCCCTCCACTTT	CAWSVPGNSPLHF
TRBV10-3	.	TRBJ2-3	once	TGTGCCATCAGTGAGCGGTCCCCGGGCACAGATACGCAGTATTTT	CAISERSPGTDTQYF
TRBV21-1	.	TRBJ2-5	.	TGTGCCAGCAGCCCGAGGAGGGGGCGGGGGGCGGAGAAAGAGACCCAGTACTTC	CASSPRRGRGAEKETQYF
TRBV10-3	.	TRBJ1-6	.	TGTGCCACCCCCCACCGAGGATTCATAGGAACTCACTATAATTCACCCCTCCACTTT	CATPHRGFIGTHYNSPLHF
TRBV7-8	.	TRBJ1-2	.	TGTGCCAGCAGCTTCCAGGACCGTAACTATGGCTACACCTTC	CASSFQDRNYGYTF
TRBV3-1/TRBV3-2	TRBD1	TRBJ1-6	.	TGTGCCAGCAGCGACAGGGGGAATAATTCACCCCTCCACTTT	CASSDRGNNSPLHF
TRBV19	TRBD2	TRBJ2-7	.	TGTGCCAGTAGTTCCGGGACTAGCGAGCAGTACTTC	CASSSGTSEQYF
TRBV7-9	.	TRBJ1-1	.	TGTGCCAGCAGCTCTACTTTGGGCACTGAAGCTTTCTTT	CASSSTLGTEAFF
TRBV24-1	.	TRBJ2-3	.	TGTGCCACCAGTGATGCATCAGGGGGGGATACGCAGTATTTT	CATSDASGGDTQYF
TRBV30	.	TRBJ1-3	.	TGTGCCTGGAGTGTAACCGGGGTACGAGGCAACACCATATATTTT	CAWSVTGVRGNTIYF
TRBV5-1	.	TRBJ2-1	.	TGCGCCAGCAGCCAACTGTCGACTATCGACAATGAGCAGTTCTTC	CASSQLSTIDNEQFF
TRBV29-1	.	TRBJ2-1	.	TGCAGCGACAATGAGCAGTTCTTC	CSDNEQFF
TRBV6-5	TRBD1	TRBJ1-1	.	TGTGCCAGCAGTTACGCCGGGACAGGGCTGGCTTTCTTT	CASSYAGTGLAFF